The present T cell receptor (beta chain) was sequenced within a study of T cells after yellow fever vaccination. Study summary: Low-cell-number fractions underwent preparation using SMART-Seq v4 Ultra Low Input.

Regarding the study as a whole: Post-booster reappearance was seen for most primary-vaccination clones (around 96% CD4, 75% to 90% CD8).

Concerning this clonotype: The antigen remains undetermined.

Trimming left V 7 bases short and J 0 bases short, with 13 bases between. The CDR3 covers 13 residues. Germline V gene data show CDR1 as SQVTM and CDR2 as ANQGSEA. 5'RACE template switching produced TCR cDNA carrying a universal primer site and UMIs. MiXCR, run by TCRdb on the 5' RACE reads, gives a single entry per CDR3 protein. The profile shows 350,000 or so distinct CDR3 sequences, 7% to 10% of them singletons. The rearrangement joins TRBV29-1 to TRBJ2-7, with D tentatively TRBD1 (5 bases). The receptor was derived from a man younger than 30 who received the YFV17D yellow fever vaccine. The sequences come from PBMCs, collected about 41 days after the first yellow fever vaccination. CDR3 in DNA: TGCAGCGCCGGAACAGGAGACTCCTACGAGCAGTACTTC. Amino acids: CSAGTGDSYEQYF.